Presented here are 20 T cell receptor beta chains from one specimen sequenced in a study of T cells after yellow fever vaccination. TCRdb reanalysed the 5' RACE reads using MiXCR and keeps one entry per CDR3 protein. The sample yields 610,000 or so distinct CDR3 sequences, around an eighth seen once. This specimen consisted of PBMCs, obtained on the day of the yellow fever booster vaccination. The receptors stem from a young man who received the YFV17D yellow fever vaccine.

V gene TRBV14 combines with J gene TRBJ2-1; D may be TRBD1 (5 bases). V lost 0 bases and J lost 3, with 15 bases in between. This CDR3 is built from 17 residues. In germline, CDR1 is SGHDN, CDR2 FVKESK. CDR3 nucleotide sequence: TGTGCCAGCAGCCAAGAATGGATGACAGACCTCTACAATGAGCAGTTCTTC. Its translation: CASSQEWMTDLYNEQFF.

The DNA of the CDR3 is TGTGCCAGCAGCCACCAAAGGGGCGGGGGGTTCTCCTACAATGAGCAGTTCTTC. Protein: CASSHQRGGGFSYNEQFF. The rearrangement joins TRBV14 to TRBJ2-1, with TRBD2 identical over 8 bases. V lost 3 bases and J lost 0; bases outside the gene matches: 10. This CDR3 spans 18 amino acids. Germline CDR1 reads SGHDN; CDR2 reads FVKESK.

This chain joins TRBV20-1 and TRBJ1-5; D gene unclear. V was clipped by 1 base and J by 3 bases, with 7 bases between them. Per germline, CDR1 DFQATT and CDR2 SNEGSKA (reference sequence). The CDR3 extends over 13 amino acids. The CDR3 is CSARALPNQPQHF. In DNA form, the CDR3 reads TGCAGTGCTAGAGCACTCCCCAATCAGCCCCAGCATTTT.

V gene TRBV4-1 combines with J gene TRBJ2-1; TRBD2 matches 14 bases. This CDR3 is 20 amino acids long. Germline CDR1 MGHRA, CDR2 YSYEKL. Germline trimming cut 3 bases from V and 3 bases from J; bases unmatched to any gene: 13. The CDR3 sequence: CASSHAGPGTSGSLYNEQFF. CDR3 bases: TGCGCCAGCAGCCACGCCGGACCCGGGACTAGCGGGAGCCTCTACAATGAGCAGTTCTTC.

The V gene is TRBV2, the J gene TRBJ1-1; no clear D gene. The germline V and J ends were trimmed by 8 bases and 0 bases, with 10 bases remaining between them. The germline gives CDR1 SNHLY, CDR2 FYNNEI. The length of the CDR3 is 13 residues. CDR3 nucleotides: TGTGCCAGCTCGCCGCCCATGAACACTGAAGCTTTCTTT. This translates into CASSPPMNTEAFF.

This chain links TRBV7-2 with TRBJ2-5; 8 bases agree with TRBD2. CDR3 size: 16 residues. Germline V gives CDR1 SGHTA, CDR2 FQGNSA. After removal of 2 bases from V and 2 bases from J, the junction contained 7 bases not matched to a gene. CDR3 in amino acids: CASSLTSGLWQETQYF. CDR3 coding DNA: TGTGCCAGCAGCTTAACTAGCGGACTATGGCAAGAGACCCAGTACTTC. The entire variable domain, with the rest obtained from reference TRBV7-2 and TRBJ2-5, is as follows: GAGVSQSPSNKVTEKGKDVELRCDPISGHTALYWYRQSLGQGLEFLIYFQGNSAPDKSGLPSDRFSAERTGGSVSTLTIQRTQQEDSAVYLCASSLTSGLWQETQYFGPGTRLLVL.

This clonotype was observed a few times. V is TRBV5-4 and J is TRBJ2-7; D call uncertain. CDR3 length: 15 residues. Germline-derived CDR1 and CDR2 are SGHNT and YYREEE (reference sequence). The V end was cut by 0 bases, the J end by 7 bases, with 17 bases between. The CDR3: CASSLASTLPTEQYF. CDR3 bases: TGTGCCAGCAGCTTGGCGTCCACCCTACCTACGGAGCAGTACTTC.

V gene TRBV7-2 combines with J gene TRBJ2-7; 9 positions match TRBD2. The CDR3 covers 15 residues. With 5 bases clipped from V and 3 bases from J, the junction kept 8 bases outside the gene matches. Germline assignment: CDR1 SGHTA and CDR2 FQGNSA. This CDR3 reads CASSPGLAPHYEQYF. The CDR3 DNA sequence: TGTGCCAGCAGCCCTGGACTAGCGCCACACTACGAGCAGTACTTC.

This clonotype was seen ten or more times. The genes are TRBV7-2 and TRBJ2-5; 9 bases match TRBD2. V was clipped by 2 bases and J by 5 bases; unmatched bases: 0. The CDR3 covers 13 residues. CDR1 is SGHTA and CDR2 is FQGNSA in the germline V gene. Here the CDR3 DNA reads TGTGCCAGCAGCTTAACTAGCGGGGAGACCCAGTACTTC. Translating gives CASSLTSGETQYF.

The chain has TRBV7-9 and TRBJ2-1; 9 positions match TRBD2. The J segment lost 7 bases and the V segment lost 2 bases, leaving 6 bases of the junction unmatched. Germline assignment: CDR1 SEHNR and CDR2 FQNEAQ (reference sequence). The CDR3 consists of 15 residues. The CDR3: CASSLHVAGVNEQFF. The CDR3 DNA sequence: TGTGCCAGCAGCTTACATGTAGCGGGAGTTAATGAGCAGTTCTTC.

The table lists this clonotype with a few counts. V and J are TRBV12-3 or TRBV12-4 and TRBJ2-3, with D possibly TRBD1 on 5 matching bases. The CDR3 has 15 residues. Trimming pared 5 bases from V and 1 base from J, leaving 13 bases between. The CDR3 region is CASSLRAQGTDTQYF. The CDR3 bases are TGTGCCAGCAGTCTCAGGGCCCAAGGCACAGATACGCAGTATTTT.

This clonotype was seen a few times. The J gene is TRBJ2-3, the V gene TRBV9; 13 bases map to TRBD2. V was clipped by 0 bases and J by 6 bases; unmatched bases: 4. There are 16 residues in the CDR3. Germline V CDR1 and CDR2: SGDLS, YYNGEE. As DNA, the CDR3 is TGTGCCAGCAGCGTAGGGACTAGCGGGAGTTTGGATACGCAGTATTTT. Its translation: CASSVGTSGSLDTQYF.

The chain recombines TRBV6-2 or TRBV6-3 with TRBJ2-2, with 7 bases fitting TRBD1. This CDR3 contains 15 residues. The junction had 8 bases not matched to a gene; V was cut back by 8 bases and J by 2 bases. In germline, CDR1 is MNHEY, CDR2 SVGEGT. In DNA, the CDR3 is TGTGCCAGCCTGAAGGGGGCCCTTAACACCGGGGAGCTGTTTTTT. Translation gives CASLKGALNTGELFF.

The chain combines TRBV5-6 with TRBJ2-7; 7 bases align to TRBD1. The CDR3 is made up of 14 amino acids. Unmatched junction bases numbered 8, after V lost 6 bases and J lost 2 bases. CDR1 is SGHDT, CDR2 YYEEEE, per germline. As DNA, the CDR3 is TGTGCCAGCACCCTCGGGGACAGCACCTACGAGCAGTACTTC. Encoded protein: CASTLGDSTYEQYF. The entire variable domain, with the rest obtained from reference TRBV5-6 and TRBJ2-7, is as follows: DAGVTQSPTHLIKTRGQQVTLRCSPKSGHDTVSWYQQALGQGPQFIFQYYEEEERQRGNFPDRFSGHQFPNYSSELNVNALLLGDSALYLCASTLGDSTYEQYFGPGTRLTVT.

V usage is TRBV29-1 and J usage is TRBJ2-1; 9 bases agree with TRBD2. The ends lost 2 bases at V and 4 bases at J; junction bases unmatched: 9. Germline CDR1 is SQVTM and CDR2 is ANQGSEA. There are 16 residues in the CDR3. The CDR3 sequence: CSVEKASGNTYNEQFF. CDR3 in DNA: TGCAGCGTTGAAAAGGCTAGCGGGAACACGTACAATGAGCAGTTCTTC.

In this sample, this clonotype turned up many times. This chain joins TRBV20-1 and TRBJ2-3; no clear D. CDR3 size: 11 residues. Germline V gene lookup returns CDR1 DFQATT and CDR2 SNEGSKA (reference sequence). The CDR3 nucleotides read TGCAGCACAAGAGGCACAGATACGCAGTATTTT. This codes for CSTRGTDTQYF.

Only a few counts were recorded for this clonotype. The rearrangement uses TRBV7-9 and TRBJ2-7; D possibly corresponds to TRBD1 (7 bases). The CDR3 length is 15 residues. CDR1 is SEHNR and CDR2 is FQNEAQ in the germline V gene (reference sequence). Trimming shortened V by 1 base and J by 5 bases, and 15 bases separated the two germline ends. The CDR3 sequence is CASSLVGGTENEQYF. The DNA for the CDR3 is TGTGCCAGCAGCTTAGTTGGAGGGACAGAAAACGAGCAGTACTTC. The whole variable domain, filled in from reference TRBV7-9 and TRBJ2-7, reads DTGVSQNPRHKITKRGQNVTFRCDPISEHNRLYWYRQTLGQGPEFLTYFQNEAQLEKSRLLSDRFSAERPKGSFSTLEIQRTEQGDSAMYLCASSLVGGTENEQYFGPGTRLTVT.

The V and J genes are TRBV12-3 or TRBV12-4 and TRBJ2-3; 11 positions match TRBD1. The CDR3 spans 14 residues. Germline trimming cut 4 bases from V and 14 bases from J; bases unmatched to any gene: 11. The CDR3 DNA sequence: TGTGCCAGCAGTTACTCCGGGACAGGGGGTGATAGGTATTTT. Its protein product is CASSYSGTGGDRYF.

A few counts support this clonotype. The chain has TRBV5-1 and TRBJ1-1, with unresolved D. CDR3 size: 14 residues. V was shortened by 4 bases and J by 4 bases, with 14 bases between the two germline ends. Germline loops: CDR1 SGHRS, CDR2 YFSETQ. The CDR3 DNA follows: TGCGCCAGCAGCGGCACGACCCTTGGCACTGAAGCTTTCTTT. Translation: CASSGTTLGTEAFF.

This clonotype has only a few counts. A read error may account for a junction end that differs from germline. The J gene is TRBJ2-3, the V gene TRBV7-7; D not certain. CDR3 size: 14 residues. The germline CDR1 and CDR2 sequences are SSHAT and FNYEAQ (reference sequence). CDR3 protein: CASSLGEMADTQYF. The CDR3 region has the DNA TGTGCTAGCAGCTTAGGCGAAATGGCGGATACGCAGTATTTT.